The clone carrying this TCR beta chain was seen ten or more times. Its specificity is not known. MiXCR, run by TCRdb on the RT-PCR reads, gives a single entry per CDR3 protein. The sample has around 790,000 distinct CDR3 sequences; 21% are singletons. This CDR3 is 16 amino acids long. V dropped 8 bases and J dropped 4 bases, with 18 bases sitting between them. The entry originates in a study of response to subunit inactivated influenza vaccine. General study findings and limits: Only a handful of new T cells, the authors suggested, are recruited with each seasonal influenza vaccination.

The chain carries TRBV12-3 or TRBV12-4 and TRBJ1-6; no reliable D call. The sequence derives from a man between 45 and 60 years old who received an inactivated influenza vaccine. This specimen consisted of PBMCs from blood, obtained 4 to 6 days after vaccination. CDR3 in amino acids: CASDRGRGRYNSPLHF. In nucleotides, the CDR3 is TGTGCCAGCGATCGAGGCCGTGGAAGGTATAATTCACCCCTCCACTTT.